The entry below describes one TCR beta chain. Its target is not known. This sample is part of a study of identifying expanded T cells in peripheral blood. General study findings and limits: Variance in clone template counts between two-week samples significantly increased with total template count across all healthy donors. Technical replicates showed around 1.2 changed clones; two weeks about 16.4; four weeks 19.

Collection occurred without any documented infections or immune events in donors. The assay was immunoSEQ multiplex PCR, and TCRdb's table has in-frame clones only and misses some. The table includes roughly 100,000 clones, about 87% detected once. CDR1 and CDR2 from the germline V gene are LNHDA and SQIVND (reference sequence). The CDR3 has 14 residues. V was trimmed by 0 bases and J by 5 bases, leaving 8 bases between them. Sequencing input: blood. The chain links TRBV19 to TRBJ1-5; no clear D. The source of this sequence is a person aged 18-69 years in good health. CDR3 sequence (DNA): TGTGCCAGTAGTATAGACCCAAGTTATCAGCCCCAGCATTTT. It encodes CASSIDPSYQPQHF.